The 8 T cell receptor beta chains below were found in one sample sequenced in a study of cytomegalovirus exposure and HLA in healthy donors. 60 Vbeta and 13 Jbeta primers were used in PCR. Here immunoSEQ multiplex PCR was the method, and the copy in TCRdb shows in-frame clones only, minus some. The data hold 130,000 to 150,000 clones, with around 79% observed a single time. Sequencing was carried out using PBMCs. The receptors originated from a female donor in good health and CMV-seronegative.

This CDR3 reads CAWSPLGLAGGGREQYF. DNA for the CDR3: TGTGCCTGGAGTCCTTTGGGGCTAGCGGGAGGTGGTCGCGAGCAGTACTTC. The chain carries TRBV30 and TRBJ2-7, with TRBD2 matching over 11 bases. Germline V gene sequence: CDR1 GTSNPN, CDR2 SVGIG (reference sequence). This CDR3 spans 17 amino acids. The junction had 15 bases not matched to a gene; V was cut back by 2 bases and J by 6 bases.

This clone was detected many times. The chain has TRBV27 and TRBJ2-7; D gene ambiguous. Deletions cut 4 bases from V and 2 bases from J, with 12 bases between. This CDR3 spans 14 amino acids. Germline V CDR1 and CDR2: MNHEY, SMNVEV (reference sequence). The CDR3 here is CASSSGPAPYEQYF. The DNA of the CDR3 is TGTGCCAGCAGTTCCGGTCCCGCCCCCTACGAGCAGTACTTC.

This clone was seen a handful of times. Other DNA sequences within the sample encode an identical CDR3. The J gene is TRBJ2-7, the V gene TRBV9; D is perhaps TRBD1 (5 bases). V lost 0 bases and J lost 2, with 9 bases in between. From germline, CDR1 is SGDLS and CDR2 YYNGEE. This CDR3 has 14 amino acids. The CDR3 DNA reads as TGTGCCAGCAGCGTAGCAGGGTCCCCCTACGAGCAGTACTTC. Amino acids: CASSVAGSPYEQYF.

The chain recombines TRBV14 with TRBJ2-1, with 7 bases identical to TRBD1. In germline, CDR1 is SGHDN, CDR2 FVKESK. Unmatched junction bases numbered 5, after V lost 1 base and J lost 2 bases. The CDR3 is made up of 16 amino acids. CDR3 sequence (DNA): TGTGCCAGCAGCCAAGTCCCAGGGGGTCCCTACAATGAGCAGTTCTTC. The encoded protein is CASSQVPGGPYNEQFF.

V usage is TRBV5-6 and J usage is TRBJ2-7; 14 nucleotides line up with TRBD2. The CDR3 consists of 16 residues. The germline V gene encodes CDR1 SGHDT and CDR2 YYEEEE. Trimming took 4 bases from V and 2 from J; bases not matched to a gene: 5. CDR3 DNA: TGTGCCAGCAGCCGGGGACTAGCGGGAGCCCCCTACGAGCAGTACTTC. It is translated as CASSRGLAGAPYEQYF.

This chain connects TRBV5-1 to TRBJ2-5, with D possibly TRBD1 on 5 matching bases. V gave up 2 bases and J gave up 1 base, with 9 bases separating them. Germline V gives CDR1 SGHRS, CDR2 YFSETQ. The CDR3 is 14 residues long. CDR3 sequence (DNA): TGCGCCAGCAGCTTAGAGACAGCCCAAGAGACCCAGTACTTC. It encodes CASSLETAQETQYF.

This clone was seen more than once but under ten times. CDR3 loop: CASSVSGGETQYF. In DNA, the CDR3 is TGTGCCAGCAGTGTTTCGGGCGGGGAGACCCAGTACTTC. The chain has TRBV2 and TRBJ2-5; possible D gene TRBD2, 5 bases. The CDR3 loop spans 13 amino acids. V gave up 4 bases and J gave up 5 bases, with 11 bases separating them. Per germline, CDR1 SNHLY and CDR2 FYNNEI.

A few counts support this clone. This sequence joins TRBV5-5 and TRBJ1-1, with 9 bases identical to TRBD1. The CDR3 has 15 residues. In germline, CDR1 is SGHKS, CDR2 YYEKEE (reference sequence). The trim removed 4 bases at V and 5 bases at J, leaving 9 bases unmatched. Here the CDR3 reads CASSGPGQGTTEAFF. In DNA form, the CDR3 reads TGTGCCAGCAGCGGTCCGGGACAGGGAACTACTGAAGCTTTCTTT.